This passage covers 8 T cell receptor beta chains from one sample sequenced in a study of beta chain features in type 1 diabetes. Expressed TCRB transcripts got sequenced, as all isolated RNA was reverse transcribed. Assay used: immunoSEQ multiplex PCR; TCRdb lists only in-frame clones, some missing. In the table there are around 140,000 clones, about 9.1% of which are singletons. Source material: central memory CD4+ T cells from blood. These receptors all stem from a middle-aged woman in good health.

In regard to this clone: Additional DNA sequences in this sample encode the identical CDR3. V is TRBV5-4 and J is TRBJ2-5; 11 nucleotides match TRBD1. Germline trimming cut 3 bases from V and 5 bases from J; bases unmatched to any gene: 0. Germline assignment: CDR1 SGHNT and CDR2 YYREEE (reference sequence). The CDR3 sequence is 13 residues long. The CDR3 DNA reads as TGTGCCAGCAGCTGGGACAGGGGGGAGACCCAGTACTTC. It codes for CASSWDRGETQYF.

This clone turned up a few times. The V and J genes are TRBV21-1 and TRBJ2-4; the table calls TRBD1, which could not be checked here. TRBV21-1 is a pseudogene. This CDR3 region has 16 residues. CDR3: CAILIRTGDWGNIQYF. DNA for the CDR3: TGTGCCATCCTGATTAGGACAGGGGATTGGGGAAACATTCAGTACTTC.

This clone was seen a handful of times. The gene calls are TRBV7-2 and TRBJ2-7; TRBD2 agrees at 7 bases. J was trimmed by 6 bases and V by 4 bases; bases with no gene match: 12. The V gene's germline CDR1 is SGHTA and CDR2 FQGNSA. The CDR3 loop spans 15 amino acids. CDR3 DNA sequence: TGTGCCAGCAGCTCCGCCACGGGGGGATTTGTCGAGCAGTACTTC. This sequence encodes CASSSATGGFVEQYF.

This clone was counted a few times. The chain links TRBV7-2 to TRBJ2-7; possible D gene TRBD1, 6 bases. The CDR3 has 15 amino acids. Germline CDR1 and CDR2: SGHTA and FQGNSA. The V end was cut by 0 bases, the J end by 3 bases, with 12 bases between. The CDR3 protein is CASSLAPGTHYEQYF. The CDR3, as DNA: TGTGCCAGCAGCTTAGCTCCCGGGACACACTACGAGCAGTACTTC.

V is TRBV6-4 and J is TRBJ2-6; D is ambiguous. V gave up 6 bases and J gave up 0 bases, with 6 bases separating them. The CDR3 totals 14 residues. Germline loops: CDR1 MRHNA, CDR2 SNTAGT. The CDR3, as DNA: TGTGCCAGCAGCATCTACTCTGGGGCCAACGTCCTGACTTTC. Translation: CASSIYSGANVLTF.

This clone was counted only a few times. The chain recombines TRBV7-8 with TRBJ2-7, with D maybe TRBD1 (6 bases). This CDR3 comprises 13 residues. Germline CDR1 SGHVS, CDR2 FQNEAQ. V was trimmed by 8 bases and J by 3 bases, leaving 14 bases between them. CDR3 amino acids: CASGGFVVYEQYF. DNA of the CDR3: TGTGCCAGCGGGGGCTTCGTGGTCTACGAGCAGTACTTC. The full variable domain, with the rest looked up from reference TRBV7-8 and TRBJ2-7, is GAGVSQSPRYKVAKRGQDVALRCDPISGHVSLFWYQQALGQGPEFLTYFQNEAQLDKSGLPSDRFFAERPEGSVSTLKIQRTQQEDSAVYLCASGGFVVYEQYFGPGTRLTVT.

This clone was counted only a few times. CDR3 amino acids: CASSLGIQGAGEQYF. CDR3 DNA: TGTGCCAGCAGCTTAGGTATTCAGGGGGCAGGCGAGCAGTACTTC. The rearrangement links TRBV7-6 to TRBJ2-7, with 8 positions matching TRBD1. The CDR3 runs to 15 residues. Germline V gene lookup returns CDR1 SGHVS and CDR2 FNYEAQ. V lost 1 base and J lost 6; bases outside the gene matches: 8.

The CDR3 spells CASSLGISNEQFF. CDR3 coding DNA: TGTGCCAGCAGCTTAGGTATTAGCAATGAGCAGTTCTTC. The chain joins TRBV7-2 to TRBJ2-1; the D is unclear. Germline values: CDR1 SGHTA, CDR2 FQGNSA. Trimming removed 1 base at V and 6 bases at J, with 7 bases between. The CDR3 covers 13 residues.